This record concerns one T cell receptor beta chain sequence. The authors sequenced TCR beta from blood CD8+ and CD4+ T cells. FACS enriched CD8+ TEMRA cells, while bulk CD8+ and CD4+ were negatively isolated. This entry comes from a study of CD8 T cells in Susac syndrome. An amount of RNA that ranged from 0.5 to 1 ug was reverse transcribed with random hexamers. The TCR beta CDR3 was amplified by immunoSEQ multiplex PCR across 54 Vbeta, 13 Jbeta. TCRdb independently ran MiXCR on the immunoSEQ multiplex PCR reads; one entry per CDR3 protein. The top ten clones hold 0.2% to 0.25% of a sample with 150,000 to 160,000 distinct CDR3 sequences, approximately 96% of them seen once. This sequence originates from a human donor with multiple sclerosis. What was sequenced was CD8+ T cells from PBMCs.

CDR3 residues: CASILTGQGARQPQHF. DNA for the CDR3: TGTGCCAGTATCCTTACGGGACAGGGGGCCCGTCAGCCCCAGCATTTT. This sequence joins TRBV28 and TRBJ1-5; TRBD1 matches at 12 bases. The CDR3 runs 16 residues. Losses at the gene ends were 9 bases for V and 6 bases for J; bases not matched to a gene: 12. The germline CDR1 and CDR2 sequences are MDHEN and SYDVKM.